These T cell receptor beta chains were read from a single sample in a study of blood T cells in healthy people across ages. TCRdb ran MiXCR on the 5' RACE reads and lists one entry per CDR3 protein. The sample lists 1.2 million to 1.5 million distinct CDR3 sequences, 42% seen once, with 7% to 9.5% in the top ten. Source material: blood. These receptors were obtained from a woman under 30 in good health. Both conserved end residues are part of each CDR3. D genes are given only for firm matches. The size field is filled for only some rows; it gives once, few, many or a size class.

J gene,D gene,V gene,clone size,CDR3 DNA,CDR3 protein
TRBJ2-7,-,TRBV4-1,-,TGCGCCAGCAGCCAAGATCCCGGAGACAGGCACTACGAGCAGTACTTC,CASSQDPGDRHYEQYF
TRBJ2-2,-,TRBV28,-,TGTGCCAGCAATTCCCTAGGGTTCGGGACCGGGGAGCTGTTTTTT,CASNSLGFGTGELFF
TRBJ2-7,TRBD2,TRBV4-1,few,TGCGCCAGCAGCCAAGGGACTAGCGGGGGCTACGAGCAGTACTTC,CASSQGTSGGYEQYF
TRBJ2-7,-,TRBV6-6,-,TGTGCCAGCAGTACTAGGACTCTAGGAGAGCAGTACTTC,CASSTRTLGEQYF
TRBJ2-3,TRBD2,TRBV2,-,TGTGCCAGCAAAGTTGGACTAGCGGGGACAGATACGCAGTATTTT,CASKVGLAGTDTQYF
TRBJ1-2,-,TRBV10-3,-,TGTGCCATCAGTACTCGAAATGCCTACGGCTACACCTTC,CAISTRNAYGYTF
TRBJ2-5,-,TRBV20-1,few,TGCAGTGCTAGACTCGCTTCACGTACAGAGACCCAGTACTTC,CSARLASRTETQYF
TRBJ2-7,TRBD2,TRBV27,-,TGTGCCAGCAGTTTATCGGGGACTAGTCGCGAGCAGTACTTC,CASSLSGTSREQYF
TRBJ2-5,TRBD1,TRBV7-8,few,TGTGCCAGCAGCCCTCGGGACAGGGAATTCTCGGCGTACTTC,CASSPRDREFSAYF
TRBJ2-7,TRBD1,TRBV5-1,-,TGCGCCAGCAGCTTCAGCCGGGACAGACCCTACGAGCAGTACTTC,CASSFSRDRPYEQYF
TRBJ2-1,TRBD2,TRBV5-1,-,TGCGCCAGCAGCTCGGGACTAGCGGGTGTTAGCTCCTACAATGAGCAGTTCTTC,CASSSGLAGVSSYNEQFF
TRBJ2-3,TRBD2,TRBV9,few,TGTGCCAGCAGCCCTCGGACTAGCGGACCCACAGATACGCAGTATTTT,CASSPRTSGPTDTQYF
TRBJ1-4,-,TRBV20-1,-,TGCAGTCCCTCGCAAGGGGCGGCCAATGAAAAACTGTTTTTT,CSPSQGAANEKLFF
TRBJ2-5,-,TRBV10-1,-,TGCGCCAGCAGTGAGTCGAGCTTAGAGACCCAGTACTTC,CASSESSLETQYF
TRBJ2-5,-,TRBV5-6,-,TGTGCCAGCAGCTTGTTAAGCGGAGAGACCCAGTACTTC,CASSLLSGETQYF
TRBJ1-2,-,TRBV12-3/TRBV12-4,few,TGTGCCAGCAGTGATCCCTCTAACAGGGAAGGCTACACCTTC,CASSDPSNREGYTF
TRBJ1-5,TRBD1,TRBV9,-,TGTGCCAGCAGCGCTGACAGGGGTCATCAGCCCCAGCATTTT,CASSADRGHQPQHF
TRBJ2-5,-,TRBV18,-,TGTGCCAGCGAAGACGTAAGGGGAAGCTTTGGGTACTTC,CASEDVRGSFGYF
TRBJ2-7,-,TRBV6-5,-,TGTGCCAGCAGTTCCCAACCGGGTGCCTACGAGCAGTACTTC,CASSSQPGAYEQYF
TRBJ2-5,TRBD2,TRBV10-3,-,TGTGCCATCAGTGAGTCGGCTAGCGGGGGGCTCCAAGAGACCCAGTACTTC,CAISESASGGLQETQYF
TRBJ2-6,TRBD2,TRBV4-1,-,TGCGCCAGCAGCCAAGATCGGGGGGAATTTAGCTCTGGGGCCAACGTCCTGACTTTC,CASSQDRGEFSSGANVLTF
TRBJ1-4,-,TRBV10-3,-,TGTGCCATCAGTGATGAAAGGGATGATGAAAAACTGTTTTTT,CAISDERDDEKLFF
TRBJ2-1,TRBD2,TRBV6-6,-,TGTGCCAGCAGTGACTTACTAGCGGGGGGGTCTAATGAGCAGTTCTTC,CASSDLLAGGSNEQFF
TRBJ2-1,TRBD2,TRBV7-9,-,TGTGCCAGCAGCCCACGGACTAGCGGGAGGGTCAATGAGCAGTTCTTC,CASSPRTSGRVNEQFF
TRBJ2-1,TRBD1,TRBV4-1,-,TGCGCCAGCAGCCAGGCCGGGACAGACAATGAGCAGTTCTTC,CASSQAGTDNEQFF
TRBJ2-7,-,TRBV29-1,-,TGCAGCGTGGAAAGGGGGGCCTACGAGCAGTACTTC,CSVERGAYEQYF
TRBJ1-1,-,TRBV6-6,-,TGTGCCTGCAGTTACGGAAACACTGAAGCTTTCTTT,CACSYGNTEAFF
TRBJ2-1,-,TRBV4-1,-,TGCGCCAGCAGCCGGGCAGGGGAAGGGGACAATGAGCAGTTCTTC,CASSRAGEGDNEQFF
TRBJ2-5,TRBD2,TRBV20-1,-,TGCAGTGCTAGAGATTCGACTAGCGGGAGGGGAGAGACCCAGTACTTC,CSARDSTSGRGETQYF
TRBJ2-1,TRBD1,TRBV20-1,-,TGCAGCCAATGGACAGGGGAGGGAAATGAGCAGTTCTTC,CSQWTGEGNEQFF
TRBJ1-1,-,TRBV5-1,few,TGCGCCAGCAGCTTGGGGTATGACAGTTCGTCTGAAGCTTTCTTT,CASSLGYDSSSEAFF
TRBJ2-7,-,TRBV11-1,-,TGTGCCAGCAGCTTAGAGGGCGAGAGACCTCAACTACACTACGAGCAGTACTTC,CASSLEGERPQLHYEQYF
TRBJ2-7,TRBD2,TRBV5-8,-,TGTGCCAGCAGCGATCTAGCGGGGGGGCCCTACGAGCAGTACTTC,CASSDLAGGPYEQYF
TRBJ2-3,TRBD2,TRBV5-4,-,TGTGCCAGCAACTCCCGGAGCGGGGGGGCAGCAGATACGCAGTATTTT,CASNSRSGGAADTQYF
TRBJ2-5,-,TRBV7-2,few,TGTGCCAGCAGCCCCAAAAGGTCCATGACCCAGTACTTC,CASSPKRSMTQYF
TRBJ2-3,TRBD1,TRBV7-9,-,TGTGCCAGCAGCCCGCGGACAGGGGGAGGCACAGATACGCAGTATTTT,CASSPRTGGGTDTQYF
TRBJ2-1,-,TRBV29-1,-,TGCAGCCACCTTACGGGCTTAAATGAGCAGTTCTTC,CSHLTGLNEQFF
TRBJ1-2,TRBD1,TRBV20-1,once,TGCAGTGCTAGAGATGAGGGACAGGGGTGGGTGTTGTATGGCTACACCTTC,CSARDEGQGWVLYGYTF
TRBJ2-5,-,TRBV2,-,TGTGCCAGCAGTGAAGATCCCGTGGCCTCATACAATGAGCAGTACTTC,CASSEDPVASYNEQYF
TRBJ2-5,-,TRBV5-1,many,TGCGCCAGCAACCGGGGACAAGAGACCCAGTACTTC,CASNRGQETQYF